This TCR beta chain was retrieved from a study of T cell responses to AZD1222 COVID-19 vaccine. Study-wide background: Second doses at about 4 or about 12 weeks were pooled.

Regarding the study as a whole: The sample set comprised mostly white British donors with more females, and clonal diversity was possibly underestimated. Spike-specific TCRs gained breadth and depth after people received two AZD1222 doses.

Some clones are missing from TCRdb's copy, which holds only in-frame ones; the method was immunoSEQ multiplex PCR. In the table there are 130,000 to 150,000 clones, approximately 90% of which are singletons. Notes on this clone: Its cognate antigen is unknown.

The V and J ends lost 4 bases and 4 bases respectively, with 8 bases between them. The CDR3 consists of 12 residues. CDR1 is SGHDT and CDR2 is YYEEEE in the germline V gene. Sequencing used peripheral blood, obtained on day 0 of AZD1222 vaccination. The chain couples TRBV5-6 to TRBJ1-2; the D is unclear. The sequence derives from an adult in good health. The CDR3 region is CASSQPSYGYTF. The CDR3 coding sequence is TGTGCCAGCAGCCAACCAAGCTATGGCTACACCTTC. The variable domain in full, with the rest retrieved from reference TRBV5-6 and TRBJ1-2, is DAGVTQSPTHLIKTRGQQVTLRCSPKSGHDTVSWYQQALGQGPQFIFQYYEEEERQRGNFPDRFSGHQFPNYSSELNVNALLLGDSALYLCASSQPSYGYTFGSGTRLTVV.